The T cell receptor beta chain described here comes from a study of cytomegalovirus exposure and HLA in healthy donors. Findings and caveats of the study: The productive fraction for most TCR beta V segments was about 87% or about 30% in an earlier analysis.

This PCR relied on a set of 60 Vbeta primers and 13 Jbeta primers. TCRdb's table, derived via immunoSEQ multiplex PCR, lists solely in-frame clones and lacks some. The sample has 110,000 or so clones; over 70% are singletons. Concerning this clone itself: Its antigen is not known.

Germline lookup yields CDR1 MGHRA and CDR2 YSYEKL. The CDR3 spans 14 residues. V was shortened by 2 bases and J by 10 bases, with 15 bases between the two germline ends. Sequencing was done on a sample of PBMCs. This chain joins TRBV4-1 and TRBJ2-1, with D possibly being TRBD1 (5 bases). This TCR derives from a woman between 40 and 55 years old in good health and CMV-seropositive. CDR3 in DNA: TGCGCCAGCAGCCAATTATTCACTCCAGGGGAGCAGTTCTTC. Translation: CASSQLFTPGEQFF.